This TCR beta chain originates from a study of cytotoxic CD8 clonotypes in ibrutinib-treated CLL. Trimming cost V 6 bases and J 3 bases, with 19 bases left between them. The CDR3 consists of 16 residues. Germline lookup yields CDR1 LNHDA and CDR2 SQIVND (reference sequence). Measured with immunoSEQ multiplex PCR; TCRdb has only the in-frame clones, and not every one. The repertoire holds 90,000 to 95,000 clones, with roughly three quarters as singletons. J is TRBJ2-3 and V is TRBV19; possibly TRBD1 for D (8 bases). Sequences were derived from PBMCs, sampled after 24 months of ibrutinib treatment. The source is a human donor with chronic lymphocytic leukemia. The CDR3 DNA sequence: TGTGCCAGTAGCAAGACCAGCGGGACAGGAACAGATACGCAGTATTTT. This codes for CASSKTSGTGTDTQYF.